These T cell receptor beta chains were read from a single sample in a study of early T cells in non-severe SARS-CoV-2 infection. TCRdb ran MiXCR on the 5' RACE reads and lists one entry per CDR3 protein. The data contain more than 55,000 distinct CDR3 sequences, approximately 12% of them singletons. Sequencing was carried out using whole blood. Every receptor here comes from an adult who was a healthcare worker with PCR-confirmed SARS-CoV-2 infection or an uninfected control (not recorded which). Each CDR3 is given with its conserved first and last residue. Fields, in order: CDR3 DNA, CDR3 protein, J gene, clone size, V gene, D gene. D genes are given only for firm matches. Part of the rows lack a size; the others show once, few, many or a class for expanded clones.

TGTGCCAGCAGTTACGGGTCAGGTGTGAATTCACCCCTCCACTTT	CASSYGSGVNSPLHF	TRBJ1-6	-	TRBV6-5	-
TGCAGCGTTGTTGCTGTTTCGGGCATTCAGTACTTC	CSVVAVSGIQYF	TRBJ2-4	-	TRBV29-1	-
TGTGCCAGCAGTTACTCGACTCAGCTAAGCTCCTATAATTCACCCCTCCACTTT	CASSYSTQLSSYNSPLHF	TRBJ1-6	-	TRBV6-5	-
TGTGCCAGCAGCCGAGACAGGGGGCCGATTAAAAGCACTGAAGCTTTCTTT	CASSRDRGPIKSTEAFF	TRBJ1-1	few	TRBV7-9	TRBD1
TGTGCCAGCTCCCAAGGCACCGGGGTGTCTGAAGCTTTCTTT	CASSQGTGVSEAFF	TRBJ1-1	-	TRBV18	-
TGTGCCAGCAGCCCCAGCCCCAGCGGTGCCCAGTACTTC	CASSPSPSGAQYF	TRBJ2-5	many	TRBV7-2	-
TGTGCCAGCAGTTTGACGGGGGAGGTCACAGATACGCAGTATTTT	CASSLTGEVTDTQYF	TRBJ2-3	-	TRBV12-3/TRBV12-4	-
TGTGCCAGCAGGGGACAGGGACGGTCTGAAGCTTTCTTT	CASRGQGRSEAFF	TRBJ1-1	many	TRBV3-1	TRBD1
TGTGCCAGCAGCCCAGGATCAGCGGGGCCCCTCGTAGAGCAGTACTTC	CASSPGSAGPLVEQYF	TRBJ2-7	-	TRBV3-1	TRBD2
TGCGCCAGCAGGAAAGAACGTAGATTTAAGGGTAACACTGAAGCTTTCTTT	CASRKERRFKGNTEAFF	TRBJ1-1	-	TRBV5-1	-
TGCAGCGTTGCCCCTACTAGCTCGGGGCAGTTCTTC	CSVAPTSSGQFF	TRBJ2-1	-	TRBV29-1	-
TGCAGTGGGGGGAGCTCTAGCGGTAGCACAGATACGCAGTATTTT	CSGGSSSGSTDTQYF	TRBJ2-3	-	TRBV20-1	TRBD2
TGCAGTGCTAGGCTCACTAGCGGGGGCGCCAAAAACATTCAGTACTTC	CSARLTSGGAKNIQYF	TRBJ2-4	-	TRBV20-1	TRBD2
TGTGCCAGCAGTTTATCGCAATTTAGCGTCGGGACCTACAATGAGCAGTTCTTC	CASSLSQFSVGTYNEQFF	TRBJ2-1	-	TRBV27	-
TGTGCCAGCAGTTACCGAGACAGCCAAGAGACCCAGTACTTC	CASSYRDSQETQYF	TRBJ2-5	-	TRBV6-5	-
TGTGCCAGCAGCTTCGGTCTAGGACGGGACATGTCCTACAATGAGCAGTTCTTC	CASSFGLGRDMSYNEQFF	TRBJ2-1	many	TRBV11-2	-
TGTGCCAGCAGCTTAGGGTCCGGCTACAATAATTCACCCCTCCACTTT	CASSLGSGYNNSPLHF	TRBJ1-6	-	TRBV7-8	-
TGCAGCGCCCGCGTAGCGGGGACCTCCTACGAGCAGTACTTC	CSARVAGTSYEQYF	TRBJ2-7	few	TRBV20-1	TRBD2
TGCGCCAGCAGCCGGGACAGGGGAAGCTACGAGCAGTACTTC	CASSRDRGSYEQYF	TRBJ2-7	few	TRBV5-1	TRBD1
TGTGCCAGCAGGGGGACTAGATACAATGAGCAGTTCTTC	CASRGTRYNEQFF	TRBJ2-1	-	TRBV25-1	TRBD2
TGTGCCAGCAGTCCCGAGAGGGTAGGGGCTAACTATGGCTACACCTTC	CASSPERVGANYGYTF	TRBJ1-2	few	TRBV12-3/TRBV12-4	-
TGTGCCAGCAGCCCAGACAGGGGTAGCAATCAGCCCCAGCATTTT	CASSPDRGSNQPQHF	TRBJ1-5	-	TRBV7-2	TRBD1
TGTGCCAGCAGCACCCCCACAGATACGCAGTATTTT	CASSTPTDTQYF	TRBJ2-3	once	TRBV11-2	-
TGTGCCAGTAGGCGGGGGGTTTCCGGTGAGCAGTTCTTC	CASRRGVSGEQFF	TRBJ2-1	many	TRBV19	TRBD2
TGTGCCAGCAGTCGCCAAGAGACCCAGTACTTC	CASSRQETQYF	TRBJ2-5	-	TRBV7-2	-
TGCAGCGAATTGCAGGGGAATGGTCGGAATGAGCAGTTCTTC	CSELQGNGRNEQFF	TRBJ2-1	many	TRBV29-1	-
TGTGCCAGTTCCTCATGGGGGGGTTCTTCCTACGAGCAGTACTTC	CASSSWGGSSYEQYF	TRBJ2-7	many	TRBV19	TRBD2
TGTGCCAGCAGCCCGAGGGACGCCTACGAGCAGTACTTC	CASSPRDAYEQYF	TRBJ2-7	many	TRBV7-9	-
TGTGCCAGCAGTCCAGGGATGATCGGGGAGCTGTTTTTT	CASSPGMIGELFF	TRBJ2-2	-	TRBV27	-
TGCGCCAGCAGTCAGATCGCGCCTAGCGGGGGGGACAATGAGCAGTTCTTC	CASSQIAPSGGDNEQFF	TRBJ2-1	-	TRBV23-1	TRBD2
TGTGCCAGCAGCAGGGACAGGAGGAATGAAAAACTGTTTTTT	CASSRDRRNEKLFF	TRBJ1-4	few	TRBV7-8	TRBD1
TGTGCCAGCAGCCCAGGGACCCTAGAGCAGTACTTC	CASSPGTLEQYF	TRBJ2-7	many	TRBV28	-
TGCGCCAGCAGCTTCCGACCCGTCGACAGATACAATGAGCAGTTCTTC	CASSFRPVDRYNEQFF	TRBJ2-1	few	TRBV5-1	-
TGCAGTGCCTCAGGGGACCGCGATACGCAGTATTTT	CSASGDRDTQYF	TRBJ2-3	few	TRBV20-1	-
TGTGCCAGCTCACCCCAGCAGTACGATGGCTACACCTTC	CASSPQQYDGYTF	TRBJ1-2	few	TRBV18	-
TGTGCCAGCAGTTTATATCTGGGGTCCTACGAGCAGTACTTC	CASSLYLGSYEQYF	TRBJ2-7	-	TRBV27	-
TGTGCCAGCAGCTTGAGTTCTTTATCTATGAACACTGAAGCTTTCTTT	CASSLSSLSMNTEAFF	TRBJ1-1	many	TRBV5-8	-